The next 28 T cell receptor beta chains were all read from a single sample in a study of cytomegalovirus exposure and HLA in healthy donors. PCR used 60 Vbeta primers and 13 Jbeta primers. Clones were read by immunoSEQ multiplex PCR, and TCRdb kept only the in-frame ones, dropping some. The sample has about 190,000 clones; roughly 76% are singletons. The source material was PBMCs. Receptors originate from a woman aged 30 to 39 in good health and CMV-seropositive.

Concerning this clone: Other DNA sequences in the same sample also yield this CDR3. The chain recombines TRBV6-5 with TRBJ1-2; D gene uncertain. The CDR3 has 11 amino acids. V lost 4 bases and J lost 7, with 7 bases in between. In germline, CDR1 is MNHEY, CDR2 SVGAGI. The CDR3: CASSSLLGYTF. The CDR3 DNA sequence: TGTGCCAGCAGTTCTCTCCTTGGCTACACCTTC.

The chain links TRBV7-3 to TRBJ2-1; perhaps TRBD2 as D (6 bases). The germline V and J ends were trimmed by 7 bases and 10 bases, with 23 bases remaining between them. Germline CDR1 reads SGHTA; CDR2 reads FQGTGA. The length of the CDR3 is 15 residues. CDR3 coding DNA: TGTGCCAGCAAGAAGGACTATTACTCCCTTGGGGAGCAGTTCTTC. Its translation is CASKKDYYSLGEQFF.

The chain employs TRBV10-3 and TRBJ1-4; D might be TRBD1 (6 bases). V was cut by 4 bases and J by 2 bases, with 11 bases left in between. Germline CDR1 is ENHRY and CDR2 is SYGVKD. This CDR3 has 15 residues. CDR3 protein: CAISVNRATNEKLFF. CDR3 coding DNA: TGTGCCATCAGTGTGAACAGGGCTACTAATGAAAAACTGTTTTTT.

The rearrangement joins TRBV25-1 to TRBJ1-2; 11 nucleotides line up with TRBD1. CDR1 is MGHDK, CDR2 SYGVNS, per germline. The CDR3 has 15 amino acids. Trimming took 2 bases from V and 7 from J; bases not matched to a gene: 6. CDR3 nucleotide sequence: TGTGCCAGCAGTGAAAGGGGGACAGGGGGTCTTGGCTACACCTTC. The encoded protein is CASSERGTGGLGYTF.

The table lists this clone with a count of one. The rearrangement joins TRBV5-1 to TRBJ2-7; possibly TRBD2 for D (7 bases). The germline gives CDR1 SGHRS, CDR2 YFSETQ. The CDR3 is made up of 14 amino acids. Trimming removed 4 bases from V and 3 bases from J, with 14 bases in between. The CDR3 DNA reads as TGCGCCAGCAGCGAGGGGGGGATCGACTACGAGCAGTACTTC. Translation gives CASSEGGIDYEQYF.

The chain recombines TRBV7-3 with TRBJ2-1; TRBD2 agrees at 11 bases. The trim removed 5 bases at V and 4 bases at J, leaving 4 bases unmatched. This CDR3 region has 15 residues. Germline lookup yields CDR1 SGHTA and CDR2 FQGTGA. For the CDR3, the DNA is TGTGCCAGCAGCCGACGGACTAGCGGGTACAATGAGCAGTTCTTC. This translates into CASSRRTSGYNEQFF.

J is TRBJ1-5 and V is TRBV10-3; 10 bases match TRBD1. This CDR3 spans 15 amino acids. Per the germline V gene, CDR1 is ENHRY and CDR2 is SYGVKD. The ends lost 6 bases at V and 3 bases at J; junction bases unmatched: 5. The CDR3 here is CAIRPGTGDNQPQHF. CDR3 coding DNA: TGTGCCATCAGACCCGGGACAGGGGACAATCAGCCCCAGCATTTT.

The V call is TRBV29-1, the J call TRBJ1-2, with TRBD1 identical over 11 bases. The ends lost 3 bases at V and 6 bases at J; junction bases unmatched: 0. The V gene's germline CDR1 is SQVTM and CDR2 ANQGSEA. This CDR3 contains 12 residues. The CDR3 here is CSVEGQGDGYTF. The CDR3 coding sequence is TGCAGCGTTGAGGGACAGGGGGATGGCTACACCTTC.

A note on this clone: Mismatch with germline at one junction end may stem from a read error. The gene calls are TRBV7-2 and TRBJ1-4; no reliable D call. CDR1 and CDR2 from the germline V gene are SGHTA and FQGNSA. The CDR3 loop spans 14 amino acids. The CDR3 reads CASSPPGTHEKLFF. The CDR3 DNA reads as TGTGCCAGCAGCCCCCCGGGAACTCATGAAAAACTGTTTTTT.

The chain links TRBV7-2 to TRBJ2-7, with 12 positions matching TRBD2. The CDR3 totals 17 residues. CDR1 SGHTA and CDR2 FQGNSA come from the germline V gene. Losses at the gene ends were 3 bases for V and 4 bases for J; bases not matched to a gene: 10. Here the CDR3 DNA reads TGTGCCAGCAGCTTGCTAGCGGGAGGGCCGTCCGGGTACGAGCAGTACTTC. Protein: CASSLLAGGPSGYEQYF.

V is TRBV4-3 and J is TRBJ2-5, with 13 bases that match TRBD2. Germline lookup yields CDR1 LGHNA and CDR2 YSLEER. The CDR3 extends over 19 amino acids. Unmatched junction bases numbered 10, after V lost 0 bases and J lost 3 bases. The CDR3 sequence: CASSQDLYSGLAGEETQYF. CDR3 DNA: TGCGCCAGCAGCCAAGATCTATATTCAGGACTAGCGGGGGAAGAGACCCAGTACTTC.

This chain joins TRBV28 and TRBJ1-2; a possible D gene is TRBD1 (6 bases). Germline V CDR1 and CDR2: MDHEN, SYDVKM. Trimming removed 6 bases from V and 8 bases from J, with 22 bases in between. CDR3 length equals 15 residues. This CDR3 is CASSPRGEGLRGYTF. The CDR3 DNA sequence: TGTGCCAGCAGCCCTAGGGGGGAGGGCCTCCGGGGCTACACCTTC.

The table lists this clone with a count of one. The genes are TRBV7-8 and TRBJ1-1; 9 bases are shared with TRBD1. The CDR3 loop spans 16 amino acids. CDR1 and CDR2 (germline): SGHVS, FQNEAQ. V dropped 2 bases and J dropped 5; count of bases not matched to a gene: 9. Here the CDR3 DNA reads TGTGCCAGCAGCTTAATGGGACAGGGTATTAGGACTGAAGCTTTCTTT. It specifies CASSLMGQGIRTEAFF.

Concerning this clone itself: The identical CDR3 is also encoded by other nucleotide sequences in the sample. This chain connects TRBV7-8 to TRBJ1-3, with D hard to call. The germline V gene has CDR1 SGHVS and CDR2 FQNEAQ. V was pared by 1 base and J by 0 bases, with 4 bases between. There are 14 residues in the CDR3. The DNA of the CDR3 is TGTGCCAGCAGCTTAGGAGGCTCTGGAAACACCATATATTTT. This encodes CASSLGGSGNTIYF.

This sequence joins TRBV4-1 and TRBJ1-5; D might be TRBD1 (6 bases). Trimming pared 0 bases from V and 5 bases from J, leaving 11 bases between. From germline, CDR1 is MGHRA and CDR2 YSYEKL. This CDR3 comprises 15 residues. Written as DNA, the CDR3 is TGCGCCAGCAGCCAAGATCAACAGGGCCATCAGCCCCAGCATTTT. Its translation: CASSQDQQGHQPQHF.

The chain joins TRBV28 to TRBJ1-5; D is unresolved. The CDR3 runs to 18 residues. CDR1 and CDR2 from the germline V gene are MDHEN and SYDVKM. With 2 bases removed from V and 1 base from J, the gap between germline ends came to 18 bases. The CDR3 nucleotides are TGTGCCAGCAGTTTACGGGGAGTTTGGGCCCGGAGCAATCAGCCCCAGCATTTT. Protein: CASSLRGVWARSNQPQHF.

This chain connects TRBV4-1 to TRBJ1-4; weak D call: TRBD1 (6 bases). The CDR3 covers 15 residues. Germline V CDR1 and CDR2: MGHRA, YSYEKL. V was clipped by 1 base and J by 7 bases, with 13 bases between them. CDR3 loop: CASSQGQGLTEKLFF. Here the CDR3 DNA reads TGCGCCAGCAGCCAAGGGCAGGGGCTTACTGAAAAACTGTTTTTT.

V usage is TRBV6-5 and J usage is TRBJ2-2, with TRBD2 as a possible D gene (6 bases). The CDR3 spans 14 residues. From germline, CDR1 is MNHEY and CDR2 SVGAGI. V lost 2 bases to trimming and J lost 6 bases, with 10 bases between them. CDR3 nucleotides: TGTGCCAGCAGTTACCAGGGAGGACCCGGGGAGCTGTTTTTT. The encoded protein is CASSYQGGPGELFF.

The rearrangement links TRBV28 to TRBJ2-1, with 8 bases identical to TRBD2. There are 15 residues in the CDR3. V gave up 5 bases and J gave up 4 bases; unmatched junction bases: 7. The germline CDR1 and CDR2 sequences are MDHEN and SYDVKM. CDR3 protein: CASSPGVAGYNEQFF. The CDR3 region has the DNA TGTGCCAGCAGTCCCGGGGTAGCGGGGTACAATGAGCAGTTCTTC.

This clone occurred once. The chain combines TRBV14 with TRBJ2-1, with 7 bases that match TRBD2. The CDR3 sequence is 16 residues long. Trimming removed 1 base from V and 4 bases from J; junction bases left unmatched: 7. In germline, CDR1 is SGHDN, CDR2 FVKESK. The chain's CDR3 is CASSQGSSGLYNEQFF. CDR3 DNA sequence: TGTGCCAGCAGCCAAGGGAGTAGCGGGTTATACAATGAGCAGTTCTTC. Full variable domain (remainder filled in from reference TRBV14 and TRBJ2-1): EAGVTQFPSHSVIEKGQTVTLRCDPISGHDNLYWYRRVMGKEIKFLLHFVKESKQDESGMPNNRFLAERTGGTYSTLKVQPAELEDSGVYFCASSQGSSGLYNEQFFGPGTRLTVL.

The chain couples TRBV30 to TRBJ2-1, with TRBD2 matching over 8 bases. Germline CDR1 reads GTSNPN; CDR2 reads SVGIG (reference sequence). The CDR3 runs to 17 residues. Trimming removed 3 bases from V and 0 bases from J; junction bases left unmatched: 10. The CDR3 nucleotides are TGTGCCTGGAGACGCGGACTAGCCAGCAACTCCTACAATGAGCAGTTCTTC. Translated, it gives CAWRRGLASNSYNEQFF.

The chain is built from TRBV7-9 and TRBJ1-2; a possible D gene is TRBD1 (5 bases). Trimming pared 5 bases from V and 2 bases from J, leaving 12 bases between. Germline values: CDR1 SEHNR, CDR2 FQNEAQ (reference sequence). The CDR3 is made up of 14 amino acids. CDR3 residues: CASSVTDRNYGYTF. CDR3 sequence (DNA): TGTGCCAGCAGCGTGACAGACCGAAACTATGGCTACACCTTC.

Only a few counts were recorded for this clone. V is TRBV2 and J is TRBJ1-4; D possibly corresponds to TRBD1 (6 bases). The CDR3 sequence is 15 residues long. Germline V gene sequence: CDR1 SNHLY, CDR2 FYNNEI. Trimming shortened V by 6 bases and J by 8 bases, and 19 bases separated the two germline ends. This chain's CDR3 is CASRETGTPSEKLFF. DNA of the CDR3: TGTGCCAGCAGGGAGACCGGGACACCGTCGGAAAAACTGTTTTTT.

The chain couples TRBV28 to TRBJ1-2; 9 bases agree with TRBD1. Germline loops: CDR1 MDHEN, CDR2 SYDVKM. CDR3 size: 13 residues. V lost 6 bases, J lost 5 bases, and 4 bases stayed unmatched. The CDR3 sequence is CASRTGQGYGYTF. The CDR3 nucleotides are TGTGCCAGCAGGACGGGACAGGGATATGGCTACACCTTC.

This chain uses TRBV30 with TRBJ1-1, with 8 positions matching TRBD1. The V gene's germline CDR1 is GTSNPN and CDR2 SVGIG (reference sequence). This CDR3 has 13 residues. The V and J ends lost 5 bases and 1 base, in that order; junction bases with no gene match: 3. CDR3 amino acids: CAWGDRQNTEAFF. DNA of the CDR3: TGTGCCTGGGGGGACAGGCAGAACACTGAAGCTTTCTTT. Complete variable domain (other parts from reference TRBV30 and TRBJ1-1): SQTIHQWPATLVQPVGSPLSLECTVEGTSNPNLYWYRQAAGRGLQLLFYSVGIGQISSEVPQNLSASRPQDRQFILSSKKLLLSDSGFYLCAWGDRQNTEAFFGQGTRLTVV.

V and J are TRBV4-3 and TRBJ1-1, with D perhaps matching TRBD1 (6 bases). V lost 3 bases and J 7 bases, leaving 18 bases between the germline ends. Germline CDR1 is LGHNA and CDR2 is YSLEER. The CDR3 has 15 amino acids. The DNA for the CDR3 is TGCGCCAGCAGCCAGGTTGACAGGTCCTGGGGTGAAGCTTTCTTT. Protein product: CASSQVDRSWGEAFF.

The gene calls are TRBV10-2 and TRBJ2-5, with unresolved D. Germline V gives CDR1 WSHSY, CDR2 SAAADI. Between the trimmed V and J ends, which lost 8 bases and 2 bases, there was a span of 12 bases. The CDR3 sequence is 13 residues long. The CDR3 loop is CASGRRHQETQYF. Here the CDR3 DNA reads TGCGCCAGCGGGCGCCGACATCAAGAGACCCAGTACTTC.

The V and J genes are TRBV7-2 and TRBJ1-4, with TRBD1 identical over 9 bases. Germline CDR1 and CDR2: SGHTA and FQGNSA. The CDR3 totals 14 residues. J was trimmed by 10 bases and V by 4 bases; bases with no gene match: 7. The CDR3 sequence: CASSSQGAGGKLFF. In nucleotides, the CDR3 is TGTGCCAGCAGCTCACAGGGGGCAGGCGGAAAACTGTTTTTT. Variable domain in full (rest from reference TRBV7-2 and TRBJ1-4): GAGVSQSPSNKVTEKGKDVELRCDPISGHTALYWYRQSLGQGLEFLIYFQGNSAPDKSGLPSDRFSAERTGGSVSTLTIQRTQQEDSAVYLCASSSQGAGGKLFFGSGTQLSVL.